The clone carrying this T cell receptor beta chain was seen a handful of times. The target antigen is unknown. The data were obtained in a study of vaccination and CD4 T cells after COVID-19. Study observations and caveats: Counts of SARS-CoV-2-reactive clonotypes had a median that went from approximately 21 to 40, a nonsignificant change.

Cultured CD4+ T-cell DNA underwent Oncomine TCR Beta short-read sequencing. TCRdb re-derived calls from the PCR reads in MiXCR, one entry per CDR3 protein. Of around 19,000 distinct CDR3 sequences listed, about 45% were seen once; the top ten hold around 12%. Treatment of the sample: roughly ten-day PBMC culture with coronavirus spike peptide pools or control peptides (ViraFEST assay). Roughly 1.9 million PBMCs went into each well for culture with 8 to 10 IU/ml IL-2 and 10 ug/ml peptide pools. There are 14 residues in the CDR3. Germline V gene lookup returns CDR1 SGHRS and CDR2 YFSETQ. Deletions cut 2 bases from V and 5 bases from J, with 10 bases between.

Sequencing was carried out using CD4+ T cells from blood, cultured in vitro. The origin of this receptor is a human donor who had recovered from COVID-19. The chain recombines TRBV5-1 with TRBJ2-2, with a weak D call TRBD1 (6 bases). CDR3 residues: CASSFSGTTGELFF. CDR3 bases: TGCGCCAGCAGCTTTTCCGGGACAACCGGGGAGCTGTTTTTT. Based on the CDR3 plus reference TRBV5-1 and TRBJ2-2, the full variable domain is KAGVTQTPRYLIKTRGQQVTLSCSPISGHRSVSWYQQTPGQGLQFLFEYFSETQRNKGNFPGRFSGRQFSNSRSEMNVSTLELGDSALYLCASSFSGTTGELFFGEGSRLTVL.